Listed here are 11 T cell receptor beta chains from one sample, sequenced in a study of radiotherapy plus CTLA-4 blockade in lung cancer. Clones were read by immunoSEQ multiplex PCR, and TCRdb kept only the in-frame ones, dropping some. Here the sample spans fewer than 35,000 clones, around 75% being singletons. The sequencing used peripheral blood, collected from a patient treated with radiotherapy plus ipilimumab. These receptors were taken from a human donor with non-small cell lung cancer that progressed on radiotherapy plus ipilimumab.

This chain links TRBV7-2 with TRBJ2-3; TRBD1 agrees at 10 bases. Germline assignment: CDR1 SGHTA and CDR2 FQGNSA. The CDR3 spans 15 residues. V lost 5 bases to trimming and J lost 3 bases; unmatched junction nucleotides: 5. CDR3 nucleotides: TGTGCCAGCAGCCAGGGGACAGGGGAAACAGATACGCAGTATTTT. Translating it yields CASSQGTGETDTQYF.

V and J are TRBV13 and TRBJ1-3, with no clear D. Germline V gene data show CDR1 as PRHDT and CDR2 as FYEKMQ (reference sequence). The CDR3 is made up of 15 amino acids. V lost 2 bases to trimming and J lost 0 bases, with 8 bases between them. The DNA of the CDR3 is TGTGCCAGCAGCTTAAGGCAGATCTCTGGAAACACCATATATTTT. Translating gives CASSLRQISGNTIYF.

V and J are TRBV18 and TRBJ1-5; D possibly corresponds to TRBD1 (5 bases). Per germline, CDR1 KGHSH and CDR2 LQKENI. The CDR3 sequence is 17 residues long. The germline V and J ends were trimmed by 2 bases and 1 base, with 15 bases remaining between them. Written as DNA, the CDR3 is TGTGCCAGCTCACCAGAGTTTGGGGGGTTGAGCAATCAGCCCCAGCATTTT. Translation: CASSPEFGGLSNQPQHF.

This clone came up a few times. The chain has TRBV5-6 and TRBJ2-1; the D is unclear. Trimming cost V 2 bases and J 6 bases, with 9 bases left between them. In germline, CDR1 is SGHDT, CDR2 YYEEEE. This CDR3 comprises 13 residues. The DNA of the CDR3 is TGTGCCAGCAGCTTCGGTGGAAGCAATGAGCAGTTCTTC. It yields the protein CASSFGGSNEQFF. Drawing the rest from reference TRBV5-6 and TRBJ2-1, the complete variable domain is DAGVTQSPTHLIKTRGQQVTLRCSPKSGHDTVSWYQQALGQGPQFIFQYYEEEERQRGNFPDRFSGHQFPNYSSELNVNALLLGDSALYLCASSFGGSNEQFFGPGTRLTVL.

The gene calls are TRBV9 and TRBJ1-2; 11 bases align to TRBD1. The germline V gene encodes CDR1 SGDLS and CDR2 YYNGEE. The CDR3 sequence is 15 residues long. V dropped 4 bases and J dropped 4; count of bases not matched to a gene: 6. CDR3 in amino acids: CASSPGTGGAYGYTF. The DNA of the CDR3 is TGTGCCAGCAGCCCAGGGACAGGGGGAGCCTATGGCTACACCTTC.

This chain connects TRBV2 to TRBJ2-7; 13 nucleotides match TRBD2. The V gene end was trimmed by 7 bases and the J gene end by 3 bases; junction bases not matched to a gene: 9. CDR1 and CDR2 from the germline V gene are SNHLY and FYNNEI. This CDR3 region has 16 residues. The DNA for the CDR3 is TGTGCCAGCAAGACCGGAACTAGCGGGAGGGACTACGAGCAGTACTTC. The encoded protein is CASKTGTSGRDYEQYF.

The chain recombines TRBV19 with TRBJ2-7, with 8 bases aligning to TRBD1. The CDR3 length is 15 residues. V was pared by 5 bases and J by 3 bases, with 9 bases of the junction left unmatched. Germline CDR1 is LNHDA and CDR2 is SQIVND (reference sequence). The CDR3 DNA is TGTGCCAGTAGTCCGGCCCCGGGACAGGACTACGAGCAGTACTTC. It encodes CASSPAPGQDYEQYF.

The J gene is TRBJ1-5, the V gene TRBV6-1; D perhaps matches TRBD1 (6 bases). Germline V lookup: CDR1 MNHNS, CDR2 SASEGT. The CDR3 runs 18 residues. V lost 0 bases to trimming and J lost 3 bases, with 18 bases between them. The CDR3 spells CASSEAPESGQLNQPQHF. DNA for the CDR3: TGTGCCAGCAGTGAAGCCCCCGAGTCAGGACAGCTCAATCAGCCCCAGCATTTT.

This sequence joins TRBV7-9 and TRBJ2-5, with TRBD2 identical over 7 bases. Looked up from germline, CDR1 is SEHNR and CDR2 is FQNEAQ (reference sequence). V shed 0 bases, J shed 3 bases, and the junction held 1 base outside the gene matches. This CDR3 is built from 14 residues. The CDR3 here is CASSLAGREETQYF. The CDR3 bases are TGTGCCAGCAGCTTAGCGGGGAGGGAAGAGACCCAGTACTTC.

V usage is TRBV4-1 and J usage is TRBJ1-1; TRBD1 might be the D (5 bases). Between the trimmed V and J ends, which lost 4 bases and 4 bases, there was a span of 16 bases. The CDR3 consists of 15 residues. From germline, CDR1 is MGHRA and CDR2 YSYEKL. The CDR3 DNA is TGCGCCAGCAGCCCATTGAGGGGTACGGGCACTGAAGCTTTCTTT. Translating gives CASSPLRGTGTEAFF.

A single count supports this clone. The rearrangement joins TRBV11-3 to TRBJ2-7; 8 bases align to TRBD1. CDR3 length equals 13 residues. Unmatched junction bases numbered 0, after V lost 5 bases and J lost 0 bases. The germline V gene has CDR1 SGHNT and CDR2 YENEEA. CDR3 loop: CASSDRGSYEQYF. For the CDR3, the DNA is TGTGCCAGCAGCGACAGGGGCTCCTACGAGCAGTACTTC.